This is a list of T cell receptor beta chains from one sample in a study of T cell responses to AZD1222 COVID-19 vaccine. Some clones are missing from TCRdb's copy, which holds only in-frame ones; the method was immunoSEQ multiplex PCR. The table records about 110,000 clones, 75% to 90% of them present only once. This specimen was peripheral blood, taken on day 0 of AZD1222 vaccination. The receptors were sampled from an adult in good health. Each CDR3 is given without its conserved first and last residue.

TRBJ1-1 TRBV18 ASLEVGLGTNTEAF
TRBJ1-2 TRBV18 ASSQGQGTYGYT
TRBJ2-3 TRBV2 ASTSGTFTDTQY
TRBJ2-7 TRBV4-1 ASSLAGGYEQY
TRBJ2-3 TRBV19 ASSPPGQGGDTQY
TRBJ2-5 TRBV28 ASFRGRGETQY
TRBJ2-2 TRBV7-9 ASSLAYTGELF
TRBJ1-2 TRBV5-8 ASSLIHYGYT
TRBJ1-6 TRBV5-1 ASSAIGTVVPDSPLH
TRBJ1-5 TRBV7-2 ASVLTGAGNQPQH
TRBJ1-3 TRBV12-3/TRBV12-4 ASSLSAGNTIY
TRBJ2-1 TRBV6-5 ASSYSTSGTNNEQF
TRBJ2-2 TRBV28 ASRVGQGINTGELF
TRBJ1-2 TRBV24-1 ATSQGTAEGYT
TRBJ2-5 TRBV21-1 ASSGPIAGGPSGETQY
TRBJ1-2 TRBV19 ASSIAQGGAGYGYT
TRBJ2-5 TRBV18 ASSPLGAADETQY
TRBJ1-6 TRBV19 ASTKGGAGFYSPLH
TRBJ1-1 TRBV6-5 ASSPNHLNTEAF
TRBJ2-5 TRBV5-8 ASSSGLAGGETQY
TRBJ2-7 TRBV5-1 ASSEGGAEQY
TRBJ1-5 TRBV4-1 ASSQGSAGETNQPQH
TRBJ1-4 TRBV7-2 ASSLELSKRSKLF
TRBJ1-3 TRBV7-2 ASSPPGTGARNTIY